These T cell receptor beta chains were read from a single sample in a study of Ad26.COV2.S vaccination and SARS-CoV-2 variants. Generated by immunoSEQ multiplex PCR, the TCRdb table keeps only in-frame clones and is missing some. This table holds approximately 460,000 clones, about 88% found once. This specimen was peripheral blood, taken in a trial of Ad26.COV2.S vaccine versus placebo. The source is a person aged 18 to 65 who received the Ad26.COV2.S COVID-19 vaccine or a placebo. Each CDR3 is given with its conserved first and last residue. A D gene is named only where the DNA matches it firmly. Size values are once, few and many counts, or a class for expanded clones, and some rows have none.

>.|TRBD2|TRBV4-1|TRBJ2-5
TGCGCCAGCAGCCCCAAACTAGCGGCTTCCCAAGAGACCCAGTACTTC
CASSPKLAASQETQYF
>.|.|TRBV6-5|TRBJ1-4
TGTGCCAGCAGTTACTCGAGAGTGGAGGAAAAACTGTTTTTT
CASSYSRVEEKLFF
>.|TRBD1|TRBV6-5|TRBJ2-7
TGTGCCAGCAGCTCCGGGACAGCCTACTCCTACGAGCAGTACTTC
CASSSGTAYSYEQYF
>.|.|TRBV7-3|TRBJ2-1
TGTGCCAGCAGCCCAGGGACCGGCTACAATGAGCAGTTCTTC
CASSPGTGYNEQFF
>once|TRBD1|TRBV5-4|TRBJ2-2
TGTGCCAGCAGCCTCAGGACAGGGTCGACCGGGGAGCTGTTTTTT
CASSLRTGSTGELFF
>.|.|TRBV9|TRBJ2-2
TGTGCCAGCAGCGTCAATGGGGACACCGGGGAGCTGTTTTTT
CASSVNGDTGELFF
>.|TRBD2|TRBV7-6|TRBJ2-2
TGTGCCAGCAGCCGAGGGACGGGGGGGACCACCGGGGAGCTGTTTTTT
CASSRGTGGTTGELFF
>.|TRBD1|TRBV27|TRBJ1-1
TGTGCCAGCAGTTTAAGGGGGCTTAACACTGAAGCTTTCTTT
CASSLRGLNTEAFF
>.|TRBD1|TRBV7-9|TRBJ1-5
TGTGCCAGCAGCGCCCAGGGGGGGGAGCCCCAGCATTTT
CASSAQGGEPQHF
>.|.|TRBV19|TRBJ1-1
TGTGCCAGTAGTATAGGTCGGGGGAGGGACACTGAAGCTTTCTTT
CASSIGRGRDTEAFF
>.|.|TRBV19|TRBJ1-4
TGTGCCAGTAGTCGGAGTAAGAATGAAAAACTGTTTTTT
CASSRSKNEKLFF
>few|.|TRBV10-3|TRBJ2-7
TGTGCCATCAGTGAGTCGAGAGTTAGCCCGAGCTCCTACGAGCAGTACTTC
CAISESRVSPSSYEQYF
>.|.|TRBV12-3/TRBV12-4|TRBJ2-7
TGTGCCAGCAGTTTCGTTAGATCCGAGCAGTACTTC
CASSFVRSEQYF
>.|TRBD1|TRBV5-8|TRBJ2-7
TGTGCCAGCAGCGTAGACAGGGGTGCCGAGCAGTACTTC
CASSVDRGAEQYF
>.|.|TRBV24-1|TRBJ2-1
TGTGCCACCAGTGATTCCGGGGACGAGCAGTTCTTC
CATSDSGDEQFF
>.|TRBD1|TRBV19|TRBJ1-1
TGTGCCAGTAGTATCAGGACAGGGATGAACACTGAAGCTTTCTTT
CASSIRTGMNTEAFF
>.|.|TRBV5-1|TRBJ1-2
TGCGCCAGCAGCTCGAAGCCTAGGGCCGACGGTAACTATGGCTACACCTTC
CASSSKPRADGNYGYTF
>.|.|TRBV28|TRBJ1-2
TGTGCCAGCAGTCCGACTGGGGGCGGCTATGGCTACACCTTC
CASSPTGGGYGYTF
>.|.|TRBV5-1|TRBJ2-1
TGCGCCAGCAGCTCGGACGTACCTACTTTCAATGAGCAGTTCTTC
CASSSDVPTFNEQFF
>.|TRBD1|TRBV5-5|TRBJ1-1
TGTGCCAGCAGCTTATGGGACAGAGGAACGAGAAACACTGAAGCTTTCTTT
CASSLWDRGTRNTEAFF
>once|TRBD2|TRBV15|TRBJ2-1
TGTGCCACCAGCAGAGGGGGACTAAGCTCCTACAATGAGCAGTTCTTC
CATSRGGLSSYNEQFF
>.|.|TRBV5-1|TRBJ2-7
TGCGCCAGCAGCTATGGGGCAGACTCCTACGAGCAGTACTTC
CASSYGADSYEQYF
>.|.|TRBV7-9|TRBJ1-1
TGTGCCAGCAGCTTAGTCCTCAACACTGAAGCTTTCTTT
CASSLVLNTEAFF
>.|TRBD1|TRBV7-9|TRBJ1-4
TGTGCCAGCAGCTTAGCTTTTGGCCGGGACAGGGGGACTAATGAAAAACTGTTTTTT
CASSLAFGRDRGTNEKLFF
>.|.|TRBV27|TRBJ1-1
TGTGCCAGCTTCGGGGGCGGGCACACTGAAGCTTTCTTT
CASFGGGHTEAFF
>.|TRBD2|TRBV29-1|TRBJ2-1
TGCAGCGTGCCCAGGGAGGGGTCCTACAATGAGCAGTTCTTC
CSVPREGSYNEQFF